Below, 6 T cell receptor beta chains from the same sample are listed, as sequenced in a study of blood T cell repertoires in COVID-19. Sequenced by immunoSEQ multiplex PCR; TCRdb stores in-frame clones only, minus some. Of some 130,000 clones listed, about four fifths were seen once; the top ten hold about 9.6%. What was sequenced was peripheral blood. These receptors originate from a man aged 35-49 years with active or convalescent COVID-19.

V is TRBV2 and J is TRBJ1-4; tentative D call: TRBD1 (6 bases). The CDR3 is 14 amino acids. Trimming removed 1 base at V and 7 bases at J, with 10 bases between. Germline CDR1 and CDR2: SNHLY and FYNNEI. CDR3 region: CASSEDRVTEKLFF. Here the CDR3 DNA reads TGTGCCAGCAGTGAAGACAGGGTAACTGAAAAACTGTTTTTT.

The rearrangement joins TRBV29-1 to TRBJ2-1; TRBD1 matches 7 bases. CDR1 and CDR2 from the germline V gene are SQVTM and ANQGSEA. The junction had 8 bases not matched to a gene; V was cut back by 7 bases and J by 8 bases. CDR3 length: 12 amino acids. Here the CDR3 DNA reads TGCAGCGCCCACAGGGGCGGAGATGAGCAGTTCTTC. Its protein is CSAHRGGDEQFF.

The chain carries TRBV18 and TRBJ2-5, with 10 bases identical to TRBD2. Germline V gene lookup returns CDR1 KGHSH and CDR2 LQKENI. V dropped 2 bases and J dropped 2; count of bases not matched to a gene: 5. The CDR3 spans 16 residues. DNA for the CDR3: TGTGCCAGCTCACCATTGCAGCGGGGGGGACAAGAGACCCAGTACTTC. This encodes CASSPLQRGGQETQYF.

The rearrangement links TRBV4-1 to TRBJ2-5, with 10 bases aligning to TRBD1. Germline V gene lookup returns CDR1 MGHRA and CDR2 YSYEKL. The CDR3 is 16 amino acids. V lost 0 bases to trimming and J lost 5 bases; unmatched junction nucleotides: 6. In DNA form, the CDR3 reads TGCGCCAGCAGCCAAGAGGGACAGGGGTTTCGGGAGACCCAGTACTTC. This sequence encodes CASSQEGQGFRETQYF.

The chain is built from TRBV7-3 and TRBJ1-2; 8 bases agree with TRBD1. Germline V gene lookup returns CDR1 SGHTA and CDR2 FQGTGA. Germline trimming cut 5 bases from V and 6 bases from J; bases unmatched to any gene: 8. The CDR3 is 14 residues long. The CDR3 DNA sequence: TGTGCCAGCAGCAACCCGGACAGGGCAGATGGCTACACCTTC. Its protein product is CASSNPDRADGYTF.

This clone has a single count. This chain connects TRBV9 to TRBJ1-1, with TRBD1 matching 8 bases. The trim removed 4 bases at V and 5 bases at J, leaving 10 bases unmatched. CDR3 length: 15 residues. Germline V lookup: CDR1 SGDLS, CDR2 YYNGEE. CDR3 nucleotides: TGTGCCAGCAGCCCACAGGGGGATGTTTTGACTGAAGCTTTCTTT. It specifies CASSPQGDVLTEAFF.